These 8 T cell receptor beta chains share one sample of origin, sequenced in a study of blood T cell repertoires in COVID-19. The protocol was immunoSEQ multiplex PCR, while the TCRdb copy is restricted to in-frame clones and leaves out a portion. The profile shows about 430,000 clones, 85% to 90% of them singletons. The sequencing sample was made of peripheral blood. These receptors originate from a man between 18 and 29 years old with COVID-19, enrolled during active disease.

DNA for the CDR3: TGTGCCAGCAGCTTATATAGGCAGGGATGGGATGGCTACACCTTC. Translated, it gives CASSLYRQGWDGYTF. The chain employs TRBV7-9 and TRBJ1-2, with D possibly matching TRBD1 (5 bases). The V gene's germline CDR1 is SEHNR and CDR2 FQNEAQ (reference sequence). The CDR3 contains 15 residues. V gave up 2 bases and J gave up 6 bases, with 16 bases separating them.

Details on this clone: The junction differs from germline at one of its ends, possibly a read error. The J gene is TRBJ1-2, the V gene TRBV5-4; a weak D match, TRBD1 (5 bases). CDR1 and CDR2 from the germline V gene are SGHNT and YYREEE (reference sequence). The CDR3 sequence is 13 residues long. DNA for the CDR3: TGTGCCAGCAGATTGGTAGGGGCCGATGGCTACACCTTC. Protein: CASRLVGADGYTF.

The chain couples TRBV3-1 (or the pseudogene TRBV3-2) to TRBJ2-5, with 8 bases aligning to TRBD2. V was pared by 2 bases and J by 5 bases, with 10 bases of the junction left unmatched. Germline loops: CDR1 LGHDT, CDR2 YNNKEL (reference sequence). CDR3 length equals 16 residues. The CDR3 is CASSQNRRGGRETQYF. Written as DNA, the CDR3 is TGTGCCAGCAGCCAAAATCGACGGGGGGGCCGGGAGACCCAGTACTTC.

This clone came up once. The V and J genes are TRBV25-1 and TRBJ2-5, with 12 bases matching TRBD2. Losses at the gene ends were 6 bases for V and 2 bases for J; bases not matched to a gene: 1. The CDR3 length is 14 residues. Per the germline V gene, CDR1 is MGHDK and CDR2 is SYGVNS. CDR3 bases: TGTGCCAGCAGCGGGACTAGCGGGCAAGAGACCCAGTACTTC. Translated: CASSGTSGQETQYF. The full variable domain, with the rest looked up from reference TRBV25-1 and TRBJ2-5, is EADIYQTPRYLVIGTGKKITLECSQTMGHDKMYWYQQDPGMELHLIHYSYGVNSTEKGDLSSESTVSRIRTEHFPLTLESARPSHTSQYLCASSGTSGQETQYFGPGTRLLVL.

The chain carries TRBV18 and TRBJ1-4, with a weak D call TRBD1 (5 bases). Germline CDR1 and CDR2: KGHSH and LQKENI. V lost 6 bases to trimming and J lost 8 bases, with 13 bases between them. The CDR3 consists of 13 residues. This CDR3 reads CASSYRTNEKLFF. CDR3 coding DNA: TGTGCCAGCTCGTACAGGACAAACGAAAAACTGTTTTTT. Full variable domain (remainder filled in from reference TRBV18 and TRBJ1-4): NAGVMQNPRHLVRRRGQEARLRCSPMKGHSHVYWYRQLPEEGLKFMVYLQKENIIDESGMPKERFSAEFPKEGPSILRIQQVVRGDSAAYFCASSYRTNEKLFFGSGTQLSVL.

J is TRBJ2-4 and V is TRBV19; 8 positions match TRBD2. J gave up 1 base and V 5 bases, and 7 bases lay outside the gene matches. The CDR3 has 16 amino acids. Germline loops: CDR1 LNHDA, CDR2 SQIVND (reference sequence). Written as DNA, the CDR3 is TGTGCCAGTAGTCCTGCGGGAGGAGCCGCCAAAAACATTCAGTACTTC. This translates into CASSPAGGAAKNIQYF.

The rearrangement links TRBV3-1 (or the pseudogene TRBV3-2) to TRBJ2-5, with D possibly TRBD2 on 6 matching bases. Looked up from germline, CDR1 is LGHDT and CDR2 is YNNKEL (reference sequence). The germline V and J ends were trimmed by 1 base and 5 bases, with 14 bases remaining between them. This CDR3 is 15 amino acids long. CDR3 in amino acids: CASSQGDPGRETQYF. CDR3 nucleotide sequence: TGTGCCAGCAGCCAAGGGGACCCGGGGAGGGAGACCCAGTACTTC.

This chain links TRBV14 with TRBJ1-2, with 9 bases aligning to TRBD1. Germline V gene data show CDR1 as SGHDN and CDR2 as FVKESK. The CDR3 is made up of 16 amino acids. J was trimmed by 7 bases and V by 4 bases; bases with no gene match: 13. The CDR3 DNA sequence: TGTGCCAGCAGCCCAATCGGGACAGGGAAAAGGAGTGGCTACACCTTC. Translation gives CASSPIGTGKRSGYTF.